These T cell receptor beta chains were read from a single sample in a study of blood T cell repertoires in COVID-19. Method: immunoSEQ multiplex PCR; TCRdb's copy keeps in-frame clones and lacks some. The repertoire includes 200,000 to 250,000 clones, around 80% of them detected once, and 4.3% sits in the top ten. Material: PBMCs or T cells enriched from blood (not recorded which). These receptors were taken from a man aged 25-40 years with acute COVID-19. Both conserved end residues are part of each CDR3. D genes are given only for firm matches. Part of the rows lack a size; the others show once, few, many or a class for expanded clones.

TRBJ2-7	TRBV6-2/TRBV6-3	-	-	CASSQGWAGDEQYF	TGTGCCAGCAGTCAAGGGTGGGCGGGCGACGAGCAGTACTTC
TRBJ2-7	TRBV11-2	-	once	CASSFHYQDSYEQYF	TGTGCCAGCAGCTTTCATTATCAGGATTCCTACGAGCAGTACTTC
TRBJ2-3	TRBV9	TRBD2	few	CASSVEPSGGVTDTQYF	TGTGCCAGCAGCGTAGAGCCTAGCGGGGGCGTGACAGATACGCAGTATTTT
TRBJ1-6	TRBV29-1	TRBD1	-	CSVSTGTATSSPLHF	TGCAGCGTTTCCACCGGGACAGCTACAAGTTCACCCCTCCACTTT
TRBJ2-1	TRBV5-1	-	-	CASSFHRDEQFF	TGCGCCAGCAGCTTCCACAGGGATGAGCAGTTCTTC
TRBJ1-4	TRBV3-1/TRBV3-2	-	-	CASSQDRQAFNPTSIQKLFF	TGTGCCAGCAGCCAAGATCGACAGGCCTTCAACCCCACATCTATTCAAAAACTGTTTTTT
TRBJ2-3	TRBV2	-	-	CASSGTGRDRDTQYF	TGTGCCAGCAGTGGGACTGGAAGAGATAGGGATACGCAGTATTTT
TRBJ2-6	TRBV27	-	-	CASSLLSLVPGANVLTF	TGTGCCAGCAGTTTATTGAGTCTGGTCCCTGGGGCCAACGTCCTGACTTTC
TRBJ2-5	TRBV14	-	-	CASSQDLHGSQETQYF	TGTGCCAGCAGCCAGGACTTACACGGGTCCCAAGAGACCCAGTACTTC
TRBJ1-2	TRBV5-6	-	-	CASSPPGANFNYGYTF	TGTGCCAGCAGCCCCCCAGGGGCAAATTTCAACTATGGCTACACCTTC
TRBJ1-1	TRBV12-3/TRBV12-4	TRBD1	once	CASSYRGNTEAFF	TGTGCCAGCAGTTACAGGGGGAACACTGAAGCTTTCTTT
TRBJ2-3	TRBV5-1	-	-	CASSLRGLGTDTQYF	TGCGCCAGCAGCTTGCGGGGTCTGGGCACAGATACGCAGTATTTT
TRBJ1-6	TRBV6-5	-	-	CASRDRSRDNSPLHF	TGTGCCAGCAGGGACAGATCACGGGATAATTCACCCCTCCACTTT
TRBJ1-1	TRBV18	-	-	CASSPWPEAFF	TGTGCCAGCTCTCCTTGGCCTGAAGCTTTCTTT
TRBJ1-1	TRBV6-5	-	few	CASSLTGNTEAFF	TGTGCCAGCAGTCTAACAGGGAACACTGAAGCTTTCTTT
TRBJ2-1	TRBV10-3	TRBD2	-	CAISDIAGGSYNEQFF	TGTGCCATCAGTGATATAGCGGGGGGATCCTACAATGAGCAGTTCTTC
TRBJ1-4	TRBV5-4	-	-	CASSLGGATNEKLFF	TGTGCCAGCAGCTTGGGCGGAGCAACTAATGAAAAACTGTTTTTT
TRBJ2-1	TRBV28	-	-	CASSGSSYNEQFF	TGTGCCAGCTCAGGCAGCTCCTACAATGAGCAGTTCTTC
TRBJ1-5	TRBV5-1	TRBD1	-	CASILRDRRDRVNSKPQHF	TGCGCCAGCATTTTAAGGGATCGTCGGGACAGGGTAAATAGCAAGCCCCAGCATTTT
TRBJ2-7	TRBV6-5	TRBD1	-	CASSYRQTGWQYF	TGTGCCAGCAGTTACCGCCAGACAGGGTGGCAGTACTTC
TRBJ2-7	TRBV11-2	-	-	CASSLGAGYEQYF	TGTGCCAGCAGCTTAGGGGCAGGGTACGAGCAGTACTTC
TRBJ2-1	TRBV5-1	-	-	CASSSTSTISSYNEQFF	TGCGCCAGCAGCTCGACTTCTACAATAAGCTCCTACAATGAGCAGTTCTTC
TRBJ2-3	TRBV5-1	-	-	CASSRRSTDTQYF	TGCGCCAGCAGTCGCAGGAGCACAGATACGCAGTATTTT
TRBJ2-3	TRBV10-3	-	-	CAISEMPGTDTQYF	TGTGCCATCAGTGAGATGCCGGGAACAGATACGCAGTATTTT
TRBJ1-1	TRBV19	TRBD1	-	CASSAGTGSAEAFF	TGTGCCAGTAGTGCCGGGACAGGGAGCGCTGAAGCTTTCTTT
TRBJ1-2	TRBV6-1	TRBD1	-	CASSETGRGYTF	TGTGCCAGCAGTGAGACAGGGCGCGGCTACACCTTC
TRBJ1-1	TRBV2	TRBD1	-	CASRIQTGLAREAFF	TGTGCCAGCAGGATACAGACAGGGTTGGCCAGGGAAGCTTTCTTT
TRBJ2-3	TRBV28	TRBD1	-	CASSLLPPGGLTDTQYF	TGTGCCAGCAGTTTATTGCCCCCAGGGGGCTTGACAGATACGCAGTATTTT
TRBJ2-2	TRBV4-1	-	-	CASSPLERSNTGELFF	TGCGCCAGCAGCCCCTTGGAGCGATCGAACACCGGGGAGCTGTTTTTT
TRBJ1-2	TRBV6-5	-	once	CASSSGYGYTF	TGTGCCAGCAGTTCGGGCTATGGCTACACCTTC
TRBJ2-5	TRBV5-4	TRBD2	-	CASSLAQIAGALGETQYF	TGTGCCAGCAGCTTGGCACAGATAGCGGGGGCTTTGGGAGAGACCCAGTACTTC
TRBJ2-1	TRBV29-1	TRBD2	-	CSVSAAGVRNEQFF	TGCAGCGTTAGTGCAGCGGGGGTCAGAAATGAGCAGTTCTTC
TRBJ1-2	TRBV5-6	-	-	CASSLERQNYGYTF	TGTGCCAGCAGCTTGGAGCGGCAGAACTATGGCTACACCTTC
TRBJ2-5	TRBV7-2	-	-	CASTPAAQETQYF	TGTGCCAGCACCCCCGCGGCCCAAGAGACCCAGTACTTC
TRBJ1-2	TRBV5-4	-	few	CASRGGGPANYGYTF	TGTGCCAGCAGGGGGGGAGGCCCAGCTAACTATGGCTACACCTTC
TRBJ2-7	TRBV18	-	-	CASQLLGDYEQYF	TGTGCCAGCCAATTGTTGGGAGACTACGAGCAGTACTTC
TRBJ2-1	TRBV13	-	-	CASSLGLSYNEQFF	TGTGCCAGCAGCTTGGGGCTGTCCTACAATGAGCAGTTCTTC
TRBJ1-4	TRBV7-9	TRBD1	few	CASSRDLTGPLF	TGTGCCAGCAGCCGCGACTTGACAGGGCCCCTTTTT
TRBJ2-1	TRBV29-1	-	-	CSVAAGGRRDEQFF	TGCAGCGTCGCCGCAGGGGGGCGCAGAGATGAGCAGTTCTTC
TRBJ1-2	TRBV3-1/TRBV3-2	-	-	CASSQDFSGTGGYTF	TGTGCCAGCAGCCAAGATTTTTCCGGAACGGGGGGCTACACCTTC
TRBJ2-5	TRBV2	-	-	CASSLTVPRISETQYF	TGTGCCAGCAGCCTGACAGTCCCTCGTATCTCCGAGACCCAGTACTTC
TRBJ2-7	TRBV10-3	TRBD1	-	CATRDREYEQYF	TGTGCCACCCGGGACAGGGAATACGAGCAGTACTTC
TRBJ1-6	TRBV5-6	-	-	CASNDRSDGPLHF	TGTGCCAGCAACGACAGGTCAGATGGACCCCTCCACTTT
TRBJ1-5	TRBV7-2	-	-	CASSSPPRVDQPQHF	TGTGCCAGCAGCTCCCCCCCCCGGGTGGATCAGCCCCAGCATTTT
TRBJ1-2	TRBV12-5	-	-	CASGSSRYAGYTF	TGTGCTAGTGGTTCATCCCGGTATGCGGGCTACACCTTC
TRBJ1-1	TRBV3-1/TRBV3-2	-	-	CASTPGMGNTEAFF	TGTGCCAGCACCCCAGGGATGGGGAACACTGAAGCTTTCTTT
TRBJ1-5	TRBV7-2	-	-	CASSVSRQASNQPQHF	TGTGCCAGCAGCGTCTCCCGGCAGGCCAGCAATCAGCCCCAGCATTTT
TRBJ2-5	TRBV3-1/TRBV3-2	-	-	CASSSQGRTQYF	TGTGCCAGCAGCTCCCAAGGGAGGACCCAGTACTTC
TRBJ1-6	TRBV7-2	TRBD1	-	CASSSLTGRNSPLHF	TGTGCCAGCAGCTCACTGACAGGGAGGAATTCACCCCTCCACTTT
TRBJ1-2	TRBV27	TRBD1	-	CASSLMDAGGANYGYTF	TGTGCCAGCAGTTTAATGGATGCAGGGGGCGCGAACTATGGCTACACCTTC
TRBJ2-5	TRBV6-5	-	-	CASSLPDFQETQYF	TGTGCCAGCAGCCTCCCCGACTTCCAAGAGACCCAGTACTTC
TRBJ1-2	TRBV19	TRBD1	-	CASSGRNGTAYGYTF	TGTGCCAGTAGTGGCAGAAACGGGACAGCCTATGGCTACACCTTC
TRBJ2-1	TRBV19	-	-	CASSVSGDEQFF	TGTGCCAGTAGTGTCTCAGGCGATGAGCAGTTCTTC
TRBJ1-6	TRBV14	-	-	CASSQGPKNSPLHF	TGTGCCAGCAGCCAAGGTCCTAAGAATTCACCCCTCCACTTT
TRBJ1-1	TRBV7-9	-	-	CASSFTTGAQGEAFF	TGTGCCAGCAGCTTTACGACAGGCGCACAGGGTGAAGCTTTCTTT
TRBJ1-6	TRBV6-5	-	-	CASSQAYNSPLHF	TGTGCCAGCAGCCAGGCTTATAATTCACCCCTCCACTTT
TRBJ1-1	TRBV9	-	-	CASSVGGLGRDGAFF	TGTGCCAGCAGCGTAGGGGGTTTGGGGCGGGATGGAGCTTTCTTT
TRBJ2-5	TRBV2	-	-	CASSDREETQYF	TGTGCCAGCAGTGACAGGGAAGAGACCCAGTACTTC
TRBJ1-1	TRBV12-3/TRBV12-4	-	-	CASLLGGVRKAFF	TGTGCCAGCCTCCTGGGAGGGGTTCGGAAAGCTTTCTTT